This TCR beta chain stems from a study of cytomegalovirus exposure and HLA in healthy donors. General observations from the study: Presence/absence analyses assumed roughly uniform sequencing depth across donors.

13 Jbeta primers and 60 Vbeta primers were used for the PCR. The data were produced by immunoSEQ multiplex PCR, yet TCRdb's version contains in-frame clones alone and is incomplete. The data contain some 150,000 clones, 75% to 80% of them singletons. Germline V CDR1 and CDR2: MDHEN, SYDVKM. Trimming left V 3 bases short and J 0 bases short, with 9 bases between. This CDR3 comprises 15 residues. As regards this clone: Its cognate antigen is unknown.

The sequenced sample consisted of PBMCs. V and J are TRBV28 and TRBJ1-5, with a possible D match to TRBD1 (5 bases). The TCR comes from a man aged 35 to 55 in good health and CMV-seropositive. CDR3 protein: CASSLGGNSNQPQHF. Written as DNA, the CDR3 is TGTGCCAGCAGTTTGGGGGGGAATAGCAATCAGCCCCAGCATTTT.